This T cell receptor beta chain was captured by sequencing in a study of blood T cell repertoires in COVID-19. Overall study: T cells, B-cell-depleted T cells, or PBMCs provided the cDNA or gDNA that served as material.

CDR1 and CDR2 from the germline V gene are SQVTM and ANQGSEA. The CDR3 runs 14 residues. The V segment lost 6 bases and the J segment 5 bases; nucleotides outside the gene matches: 9. Sequencing used immunoSEQ multiplex PCR; TCRdb keeps in-frame clones, though not all of them. The sample yields almost 400,000 clones, more than 75% seen once. The table lists this clone with a count of one. This TCR derives from an older woman with COVID-19, enrolled during active disease. The chain uses TRBV29-1 and TRBJ1-4, with 7 positions matching TRBD1. The specimen was peripheral blood. The CDR3 is CSVALGTVNEKLFF. The CDR3 DNA reads as TGCAGCGTGGCGCTCGGGACAGTCAATGAAAAACTGTTTTTT.